The clone carrying this TCR beta chain appeared a few times. The V end was cut by 1 base, the J end by 4 bases, with 15 bases between. This CDR3 comprises 16 residues. Per germline, CDR1 LGHNA and CDR2 YSLEER. Unique molecular identifiers were used to barcode this TCRbeta library. TCRdb processed the PCR reads anew with MiXCR; each CDR3 protein has one entry. This repertoire shows 640,000 or so distinct CDR3 sequences, around 16% found once; its top ten account for approximately 1%. The sample belongs to a study of T-cell reconstitution after alpha-beta-depleted transplantation in children. V gene TRBV4-3 combines with J gene TRBJ2-3, with a tentative D call TRBD1 (5 bases). This TCR was sampled from a human donor who donated a stem cell graft to a child with acute myeloid leukemia. The source was PBMCs from the stem cell graft donor, collected from the stem cell graft. The CDR3 DNA sequence: TGCGCCAGCAGCCAAGTTGGGTCAGGGCTCGCAGATACGCAGTATTTT. Protein sequence: CASSQVGSGLADTQYF.